Following are 27 T cell receptor beta chains from one sample sequenced in a study of T cell changes during pregnancy in multiple sclerosis. Data came from immunoSEQ multiplex PCR; TCRdb stores just in-frame clones and leaves some out. The repertoire holds about 23,000 clones, with more than 75% as singletons. The material sequenced was CD8+ T cells from peripheral blood mononuclear cells, taken after pregnancy. These TCRs come from a female donor with multiple sclerosis, enrolled in a pregnancy study.

The chain employs TRBV6-4 and TRBJ2-1; a weak D match, TRBD2 (6 bases). CDR3 size: 13 residues. Trimming took 2 bases from V and 16 from J, leaving 18 bases between them. Germline lookup yields CDR1 MRHNA and CDR2 SNTAGT. CDR3 in DNA: TGTGCCAGCAGTGACACCACCGCCGGCGGGAAATTCTTC. Amino acid sequence: CASSDTTAGGKFF.

V usage is TRBV30 and J usage is TRBJ2-7; 7 bases agree with TRBD2. The CDR3 contains 12 residues. V shed 5 bases, J shed 3 bases, and the junction held 4 bases outside the gene matches. Germline CDR1 and CDR2: GTSNPN and SVGIG (reference sequence). The CDR3 here is CAWGDYRYEQYF. The DNA of the CDR3 is TGTGCCTGGGGGGACTACCGCTACGAGCAGTACTTC.

The J gene is TRBJ2-7, the V gene TRBV5-1; 9 bases map to TRBD2. Germline V gives CDR1 SGHRS, CDR2 YFSETQ. The CDR3 extends over 16 amino acids. V was pared by 7 bases and J by 7 bases, with 18 bases of the junction left unmatched. In nucleotides, the CDR3 is TGCGCCAGCTGGCCCGGGGGCGCGGGAGGGCCCGGAGAGCAGTACTTC. Amino acid sequence: CASWPGGAGGPGEQYF.

This chain joins TRBV4-3 and TRBJ2-7; possibly TRBD1 for D (6 bases). Germline CDR1 reads LGHNA; CDR2 reads YSLEER. This CDR3 has 15 amino acids. The germline V and J ends were trimmed by 0 bases and 6 bases, with 15 bases remaining between them. In DNA form, the CDR3 reads TGCGCCAGCAGCCAAGACAGGACAGCCGTCCCCGAGCAGTACTTC. This sequence encodes CASSQDRTAVPEQYF.

This chain connects TRBV4-3 to TRBJ1-4; 10 nucleotides match TRBD1. With 5 bases clipped from V and 3 bases from J, the junction kept 6 bases outside the gene matches. This CDR3 is 16 amino acids long. Germline V gene data show CDR1 as LGHNA and CDR2 as YSLEER. CDR3 nucleotide sequence: TGCGCCAGCAGCGGGACAGGGGTAGATGCTAATGAAAAACTGTTTTTT. This translates into CASSGTGVDANEKLFF.

The CDR3: CASSETSHLEQFF. The DNA for the CDR3 is TGCGCCAGCAGTGAAACTAGCCATCTCGAGCAGTTCTTC. This chain joins TRBV10-2 and TRBJ2-1; tentative D call: TRBD2 (6 bases). V was pared by 3 bases and J by 10 bases, with 13 bases between. Germline lookup yields CDR1 WSHSY and CDR2 SAAADI. The CDR3 has 13 residues.

The chain has TRBV28 and TRBJ2-7; 10 bases align to TRBD1. Trimming at V came to 8 bases and at J to 1 base, leaving 5 bases not matched to a gene. Germline CDR1 is MDHEN and CDR2 is SYDVKM. The CDR3 contains 14 residues. The CDR3 spells CASADRGTSYEQYF. The CDR3 coding sequence is TGTGCCAGCGCGGACAGGGGGACTTCCTACGAGCAGTACTTC.

V is TRBV7-9 and J is TRBJ1-4, with TRBD1 matching 9 bases. Per germline, CDR1 SEHNR and CDR2 FQNEAQ (reference sequence). V shed 4 bases, J shed 11 bases, and the junction held 11 bases outside the gene matches. This CDR3 region has 15 residues. The CDR3 DNA is TGTGCCAGCAGCTCTTATCCCGGGACAGGGATGAAACTGTTTTTT. Translating it yields CASSSYPGTGMKLFF. The whole variable domain, filled in from reference TRBV7-9 and TRBJ1-4, reads DTGVSQNPRHKITKRGQNVTFRCDPISEHNRLYWYRQTLGQGPEFLTYFQNEAQLEKSRLLSDRFSAERPKGSFSTLEIQRTEQGDSAMYLCASSSYPGTGMKLFFGSGTQLSVL.

CDR3 residues: CASSLAGLTGGGQSTDTQYF. The CDR3 DNA reads TGCGCCAGCAGCTTGGCTGGTCTAACAGGGGGGGGGCAAAGCACAGATACGCAGTATTTT. The chain employs TRBV5-1 and TRBJ2-3, with D possibly being TRBD1 (8 bases). This CDR3 has 20 amino acids. The germline V gene encodes CDR1 SGHRS and CDR2 YFSETQ. V was clipped by 0 bases and J by 0 bases, with 23 bases between them.

The chain recombines TRBV9 with TRBJ2-3; the D gene is possibly TRBD2 (6 bases). Germline V CDR1 and CDR2: SGDLS, YYNGEE. V was clipped by 4 bases and J by 4 bases, with 19 bases between them. CDR3 size: 16 residues. DNA for the CDR3: TGTGCCAGCAGCCCCTGGGCGTTAGGCGGGGCAGATACGCAGTATTTT. It yields the protein CASSPWALGGADTQYF.

The chain employs TRBV5-1 and TRBJ1-1; D not resolved. Trimming took off 2 bases at V and 6 bases at J, with 14 bases between the two ends. The CDR3 runs 14 residues. Germline V lookup: CDR1 SGHRS, CDR2 YFSETQ. The CDR3 region is CASSFDIGSPEAFF. CDR3 bases: TGCGCCAGCAGCTTTGACATCGGAAGCCCTGAAGCTTTCTTT.

This chain links TRBV19 with TRBJ2-1, with D unclear. Germline-derived CDR1 and CDR2 are LNHDA and SQIVND (reference sequence). The CDR3 has 12 residues. Trimming took off 3 bases at V and 5 bases at J, with 5 bases between the two ends. The CDR3 nucleotides are TGTGCCAGTAGTATCCTAAACAATGAGCAGTTCTTC. As protein: CASSILNNEQFF. Full variable domain (remainder filled in from reference TRBV19 and TRBJ2-1): DGGITQSPKYLFRKEGQNVTLSCEQNLNHDAMYWYRQDPGQGLRLIYYSQIVNDFQKGDIAEGYSVSREKKESFPLTVTSAQKNPTAFYLCASSILNNEQFFGPGTRLTVL.

CDR3 sequence (DNA): TGTGCCAGCAGTTTATGGACTAGCGGGAGCTCCTACGAGCAGTACTTC. This codes for CASSLWTSGSSYEQYF. The genes are TRBV28 and TRBJ2-7; TRBD2 aligns across 12 bases. CDR3 length equals 16 residues. Germline lookup yields CDR1 MDHEN and CDR2 SYDVKM. With 0 bases clipped from V and 0 bases from J, the junction kept 0 bases outside the gene matches. Based on the CDR3 plus reference TRBV28 and TRBJ2-7, the full variable domain is DVKVTQSSRYLVKRTGEKVFLECVQDMDHENMFWYRQDPGLGLRLIYFSYDVKMKEKGDIPEGYSVSREKKERFSLILESASTNQTSMYLCASSLWTSGSSYEQYFGPGTRLTVT.

The rearrangement uses TRBV19 and TRBJ2-1; 7 bases are a match to TRBD2. The CDR3 sequence is 15 residues long. V was pared by 1 base and J by 3 bases, with 3 bases of the junction left unmatched. Germline CDR1 reads LNHDA; CDR2 reads SQIVND (reference sequence). CDR3 loop: CASSIGERGYNEQFF. The CDR3 DNA reads TGTGCCAGTAGTATAGGAGAGCGGGGCTACAATGAGCAGTTCTTC.

This clone appeared once. This chain connects TRBV4-3 to TRBJ2-7; 8 bases map to TRBD1. The CDR3 length is 14 residues. Per germline, CDR1 LGHNA and CDR2 YSLEER. Unmatched junction bases numbered 5, after V lost 1 base and J lost 6 bases. The CDR3 DNA is TGCGCCAGCAGCCAAGGGCAGGGGGCGGGCGAGCAGTACTTC. Protein sequence: CASSQGQGAGEQYF.

The chain joins TRBV27 to TRBJ2-7; 10 bases fit TRBD2. There are 16 residues in the CDR3. V was pared by 1 base and J by 3 bases, with 6 bases of the junction left unmatched. Germline assignment: CDR1 MNHEY and CDR2 SMNVEV (reference sequence). The CDR3 nucleotides are TGTGCCAGCAGTTTATTGGCGGCTAGCGGGAGCTACGAGCAGTACTTC. Protein sequence: CASSLLAASGSYEQYF.

In its sample, this clone was seen once. The chain uses TRBV9 and TRBJ2-7; 9 positions match TRBD2. The CDR3 is 15 residues long. The germline V gene has CDR1 SGDLS and CDR2 YYNGEE. Germline trimming cut 4 bases from V and 2 bases from J; bases unmatched to any gene: 7. The DNA of the CDR3 is TGTGCCAGCAGCTCAACTAGCGGGTACCCCTACGAGCAGTACTTC. Translating gives CASSSTSGYPYEQYF. Full variable domain (rest looked up from reference TRBV9 and TRBJ2-7): DSGVTQTPKHLITATGQRVTLRCSPRSGDLSVYWYQQSLDQGLQFLIQYYNGEERAKGNILERFSAQQFPDLHSELNLSSLELGDSALYFCASSSTSGYPYEQYFGPGTRLTVT.

The chain employs TRBV30 and TRBJ2-3; 7 bases align to TRBD2. The V and J ends lost 2 bases and 4 bases, in that order; junction bases with no gene match: 15. The CDR3 is made up of 17 amino acids. Looked up from germline, CDR1 is GTSNPN and CDR2 is SVGIG (reference sequence). The CDR3 loop reads CAWSPRAGVSTADTQYF. The CDR3 DNA follows: TGTGCCTGGAGTCCCCGGGCGGGAGTGTCAACCGCAGATACGCAGTATTTT.

This chain links TRBV6-5 with TRBJ2-1; a possible D gene is TRBD2 (6 bases). V gave up 5 bases and J gave up 4 bases, with 12 bases separating them. CDR3 size: 14 residues. Per germline, CDR1 MNHEY and CDR2 SVGAGI. The CDR3 region is CASSHLGLYNEQFF. The CDR3 DNA follows: TGTGCCAGCAGTCACCTGGGACTTTACAATGAGCAGTTCTTC.

V usage is TRBV7-2 and J usage is TRBJ1-1, with D possibly being TRBD1 (5 bases). The V and J ends lost 3 bases and 3 bases respectively, with 11 bases between them. CDR3 length: 14 amino acids. Germline V gene sequence: CDR1 SGHTA, CDR2 FQGNSA. CDR3 in DNA: TGTGCCAGCAGCTTCACCAAGGGGCACACTGAAGCTTTCTTT. This translates into CASSFTKGHTEAFF.

Written as DNA, the CDR3 is TGTGCCAGCAGTGAACGACCGCACAGGGGCCTCTACTATGGCTACACCTTC. As protein: CASSERPHRGLYYGYTF. This rearrangement joins TRBV6-1 to TRBJ1-2; the match to TRBD1 covers 7 bases. The V gene's germline CDR1 is MNHNS and CDR2 SASEGT. After removal of 2 bases from V and 3 bases from J, the junction contained 12 bases not matched to a gene. The CDR3 loop spans 17 amino acids.

The chain employs TRBV27 and TRBJ1-1; the D gene is possibly TRBD1 (5 bases). There are 13 residues in the CDR3. The germline V and J ends were trimmed by 6 bases and 5 bases, with 13 bases remaining between them. The germline gives CDR1 MNHEY, CDR2 SMNVEV (reference sequence). The CDR3 DNA reads as TGTGCCAGCAGATCAGGGTTGCGGACTGAAGCTTTCTTT. This codes for CASRSGLRTEAFF.

The chain is built from TRBV6-1 and TRBJ1-5, with D perhaps matching TRBD1 (5 bases). V lost 3 bases to trimming and J lost 0 bases, with 15 bases between them. This CDR3 is 17 amino acids long. Per the germline V gene, CDR1 is MNHNS and CDR2 is SASEGT. The CDR3 reads CASSEGRGLYSNQPQHF. Written as DNA, the CDR3 is TGTGCCAGCAGTGAGGGGCGGGGATTGTATAGCAATCAGCCCCAGCATTTT.

The chain employs TRBV19 and TRBJ2-2, with 13 nucleotides matching TRBD2. The CDR3 runs 18 residues. The germline CDR1 and CDR2 sequences are LNHDA and SQIVND (reference sequence). Trimming cost V 5 bases and J 5 bases; bases outside gene matches: 11. CDR3 coding DNA: TGTGCCAGTAGTCCTATTAGGACTAGCGGGGGACGTACCGGGGAGCTGTTTTTT. Translated, it gives CASSPIRTSGGRTGELFF.

This chain links TRBV6-5 with TRBJ1-2, with D unclear. Germline V gene lookup returns CDR1 MNHEY and CDR2 SVGAGI. This CDR3 is 13 amino acids long. V dropped 5 bases and J dropped 4 bases, with 11 bases sitting between them. The CDR3 nucleotides are TGTGCCAGCAGTCCCCGGGGTCCCTATGGCTACACCTTC. Its translation is CASSPRGPYGYTF.

The chain joins TRBV27 to TRBJ2-1; 10 bases map to TRBD2. Germline V CDR1 and CDR2: MNHEY, SMNVEV (reference sequence). This CDR3 region has 14 residues. The trim removed 3 bases at V and 9 bases at J, leaving 5 bases unmatched. CDR3 sequence: CASSFQREGVEQFF. CDR3 DNA sequence: TGTGCCAGCAGTTTTCAGCGGGAGGGCGTTGAGCAGTTCTTC.

The V call is TRBV6-5, the J call TRBJ2-1; 10 nucleotides line up with TRBD2. This CDR3 is built from 14 residues. J lost 4 bases, V lost 4 bases, and 1 base had no gene match. Germline assignment: CDR1 MNHEY and CDR2 SVGAGI. The CDR3 nucleotides read TGTGCCAGCAGTTTACTAGCGGGATACAATGAGCAGTTCTTC. Amino acids: CASSLLAGYNEQFF.